These T cell receptor beta chains were read from a single sample in a study of CD4+ T cells in melanoma. Here immunoSEQ multiplex PCR was the method, and the copy in TCRdb shows in-frame clones only, minus some. The data show roughly 120,000 clones, 92% seen once. Specimen: peripheral blood. The receptor source for this set is a human donor with melanoma. Both conserved end residues are part of each CDR3. D genes are given only for firm matches. The size entry is marked missing in some rows and otherwise reads once, few, many or a size class.

D gene,clone size,V gene,J gene,CDR3 protein,CDR3 DNA
NA,NA,TRBV18,TRBJ2-2,CASSPLTGELFF,TGTGCCAGCTCACCACTTACCGGGGAGCTGTTTTTT
NA,NA,TRBV7-6,TRBJ2-1,CASSLAIYNEQFF,TGTGCCAGCAGCTTAGCAATCTACAATGAGCAGTTCTTC
TRBD1,NA,TRBV5-6,TRBJ2-3,CASTDRGKTDTQYF,TGTGCCAGCACCGACAGGGGGAAAACAGATACGCAGTATTTT
TRBD1,NA,TRBV9,TRBJ2-1,CASSPRDRTYNEQFF,TGTGCCAGCAGCCCACGGGACAGAACCTACAATGAGCAGTTCTTC
NA,NA,TRBV11-3,TRBJ2-2,CASSPGGELFF,TGTGCCAGCAGCCCAGGTGGGGAGCTGTTTTTT
NA,NA,TRBV5-4,TRBJ1-3,CASSLGVGSGNTIYF,TGTGCCAGCAGCTTGGGAGTGGGGTCTGGAAACACCATATATTTT
TRBD2,NA,TRBV9,TRBJ2-3,CASSPREGRTDTQYF,TGTGCCAGCAGCCCAAGGGAGGGTCGCACAGATACGCAGTATTTT
NA,NA,TRBV6-5,TRBJ2-1,CASSPRRGHNEQFF,TGTGCCAGCAGTCCCCGACGTGGCCACAATGAGCAGTTCTTC
NA,once,TRBV18,TRBJ2-7,CASSPSQLDEQYF,TGTGCCAGCTCACCGAGCCAGCTAGACGAGCAGTACTTC
NA,once,TRBV15,TRBJ1-1,CATSRDRAAFLAFF,TGTGCCACCAGCAGAGATCGGGCAGCTTTCTTAGCTTTCTTT
NA,NA,TRBV19,TRBJ2-1,CATSTHYNEQFF,TGTGCCACCTCGACACATTACAATGAGCAGTTCTTC
NA,once,TRBV7-8,TRBJ1-1,CASSLGQFGAFF,TGTGCCAGCAGCTTAGGTCAGTTCGGAGCTTTCTTT
NA,once,TRBV29-1,TRBJ2-2,CSVESAIMNTGELFF,TGCAGCGTTGAATCGGCAATTATGAACACCGGGGAGCTGTTTTTT
NA,NA,TRBV7-2,TRBJ1-1,CASSLSTNLNTEAFF,TGTGCCAGCAGCTTATCTACAAACCTAAACACTGAAGCTTTCTTT
TRBD1,NA,TRBV7-7,TRBJ2-7,CASSLGTGEEQYF,TGTGCCAGCAGCCTCGGGACAGGGGAGGAGCAGTACTTC
TRBD1,once,TRBV5-1,TRBJ2-5,CASSSTGGTNAWYF,TGCGCCAGCAGCAGCACAGGGGGAACCAACGCTTGGTACTTC
NA,once,TRBV4-1,TRBJ1-1,CASSSRRGQEAFF,TGCGCCAGCAGCTCCCGAAGAGGGCAAGAAGCTTTCTTT
TRBD1,NA,TRBV27,TRBJ2-7,CASRGQNSYEQYF,TGTGCCAGCCGGGGACAGAACTCCTACGAGCAGTACTTC
NA,NA,TRBV7-8,TRBJ2-7,CASSLFRSSEYEQYF,TGTGCCAGCAGCTTATTTCGGTCGTCTGAATACGAGCAGTACTTC
NA,NA,TRBV5-1,TRBJ2-7,CASSLSQSAGEQYF,TGCGCCAGCAGCTTGTCACAGTCAGCAGGCGAGCAGTACTTC
NA,once,TRBV4-1,TRBJ2-1,CASSQAPTVSGVPNEQFF,TGCGCCAGCAGCCAAGCCCCTACCGTCAGTGGCGTCCCCAATGAGCAGTTCTTC
NA,NA,TRBV29-1,TRBJ1-4,CSAEGGTHEKLFF,TGCAGCGCCGAGGGGGGTACTCATGAAAAACTGTTTTTT
NA,NA,TRBV11-3,TRBJ2-6,CASSPSRALYGANVLTF,TGTGCCAGCAGCCCTAGTCGGGCGCTTTATGGGGCCAACGTCCTGACTTTC
TRBD1,NA,TRBV4-2,TRBJ2-7,CASSQVWTGGDEQYF,TGTGCCAGCAGCCAAGTCTGGACAGGGGGAGACGAGCAGTACTTC
NA,NA,TRBV10-3,TRBJ1-2,CAISEGTNYGYTF,TGTGCCATCAGTGAGGGGACTAACTATGGCTACACCTTC
NA,NA,TRBV5-1,TRBJ2-1,CASSLSASQYNEQFF,TGCGCCAGCAGCTTGAGTGCTAGTCAATACAATGAGCAGTTCTTC
NA,once,TRBV5-1,TRBJ2-2,CASSLIGTGELFF,TGCGCCAGCAGCTTGATAGGCACCGGGGAGCTGTTTTTT
NA,NA,TRBV19,TRBJ1-2,CASSIRVSDYGYTF,TGTGCCAGTAGTATAAGGGTTTCGGACTATGGCTACACCTTC
TRBD1,NA,TRBV6-5,TRBJ1-5,CASSRGQESNQPQHF,TGTGCCAGCAGTCGCGGACAGGAAAGCAATCAGCCCCAGCATTTT
TRBD1,NA,TRBV6-1,TRBJ1-4,CASRRQGGKLFF,TGTGCCAGCAGGAGACAGGGTGGCAAACTGTTTTTT
TRBD1,NA,TRBV7-2,TRBJ1-2,CASSLALGTGANYGYTF,TGTGCCAGCAGCTTAGCGCTCGGGACAGGGGCCAACTATGGCTACACCTTC
TRBD1,NA,TRBV5-1,TRBJ2-1,CASSLETGSYNEQFF,TGCGCCAGCAGCTTGGAGACAGGGAGCTACAATGAGCAGTTCTTC
NA,NA,TRBV7-9,TRBJ2-1,CASTKRTEGHNEQFF,TGTGCCAGCACCAAAAGGACGGAGGGACACAATGAGCAGTTCTTC
NA,NA,TRBV18,TRBJ1-1,CASSPPSRDSTEAFF,TGTGCCAGCTCACCACCGAGCAGGGACTCCACTGAAGCTTTCTTT
NA,NA,TRBV9,TRBJ2-1,CASSVEGLGYEQFF,TGTGCCAGCAGCGTAGAGGGTTTGGGGTATGAGCAGTTCTTC
TRBD2,NA,TRBV4-1,TRBJ2-5,CASSQAKLAGGETQYF,TGCGCCAGCAGCCAAGCGAAACTAGCGGGGGGTGAGACCCAGTACTTC
TRBD1,NA,TRBV5-1,TRBJ2-5,CASSVGTVQETQYF,TGCGCCAGCAGCGTGGGGACAGTACAAGAGACCCAGTACTTC
TRBD1,NA,TRBV19,TRBJ1-2,CASNKGQPLGYGYTF,TGTGCCAGTAATAAGGGACAGCCCTTGGGCTATGGCTACACCTTC
TRBD1,NA,TRBV5-1,TRBJ1-1,CASSEQGLTEAFF,TGCGCCAGCAGCGAACAGGGGCTCACTGAAGCTTTCTTT
NA,NA,TRBV21-1,TRBJ1-4,CASSKGGTGGTEKLFF,TGTGCCAGCAGCAAAGGGGGGACAGGGGGGACTGAAAAACTGTTTTTT
NA,NA,TRBV4-3,TRBJ2-2,CASSQDRGITGELFF,TGCGCCAGCAGCCAAGACAGGGGAATCACCGGGGAGCTGTTTTTT
NA,once,TRBV7-9,TRBJ1-2,CASSQQGWGYTF,TGTGCCAGCAGCCAACAGGGTTGGGGCTACACCTTC
TRBD2,once,TRBV6-1,TRBJ2-3,CASTEGGRKADTQYF,TGTGCCAGCACGGAGGGCGGGAGAAAGGCAGATACGCAGTATTTT
TRBD1,NA,TRBV4-1,TRBJ1-5,CASSQVAGDRGSRGNQPQHF,TGCGCCAGCAGCCAAGTTGCGGGCGACAGGGGAAGCCGGGGCAATCAGCCCCAGCATTTT
TRBD1,NA,TRBV6-1,TRBJ2-7,CASSEGGTAAYEQYF,TGTGCCAGCAGTGAAGGAGGGACAGCTGCCTACGAGCAGTACTTC
NA,NA,TRBV5-6,TRBJ1-2,CASSLGPTYGYTF,TGTGCCAGCAGCTTAGGGCCTACCTATGGCTACACCTTC
NA,few,TRBV4-3,TRBJ2-7,CASSLFSGDSYEQYF,TGCGCCAGCAGCCTTTTTAGCGGGGACAGCTACGAGCAGTACTTC
NA,NA,TRBV11-1,TRBJ2-2,CASSFVTGELFF,TGTGCCAGCAGCTTTGTCACCGGGGAGCTGTTTTTT
NA,NA,TRBV29-1,TRBJ1-2,CSVDPGANYGYTF,TGCAGCGTTGACCCTGGGGCTAACTATGGCTACACCTTC
TRBD1,NA,TRBV6-1,TRBJ1-4,CASSTDRGAKLFF,TGTGCCAGCAGTACCGACAGGGGCGCAAAACTGTTTTTT
NA,NA,TRBV4-2,TRBJ2-7,CASSQEWQSYEQYF,TGTGCCAGCAGCCAAGAATGGCAGTCCTACGAGCAGTACTTC
NA,few,TRBV4-2,TRBJ1-6,CASSQDARTLHSPLHF,TGTGCCAGCAGCCAAGACGCCCGGACGCTCCATTCACCCCTCCACTTT
TRBD2,NA,TRBV5-1,TRBJ2-7,CASSLGATSGGYEQYF,TGCGCCAGCAGCTTGGGGGCCACTAGCGGTGGCTACGAGCAGTACTTC
TRBD1,NA,TRBV28,TRBJ1-1,CASRVQGGATEAFF,TGTGCCAGCAGAGTTCAGGGGGGAGCCACTGAAGCTTTCTTT
NA,NA,TRBV6-5,TRBJ2-3,CASSYRRPDTDTQYF,TGTGCCAGCAGTTACAGGCGCCCTGACACAGATACGCAGTATTTT
TRBD1,NA,TRBV7-2,TRBJ1-6,CASSFLPPRQGTGNSPLHF,TGTGCCAGCAGCTTCCTGCCCCCGCGACAGGGCACGGGGAATTCACCCCTCCACTTT
TRBD2,NA,TRBV19,TRBJ2-3,CASSMAAGTSTDTQYF,TGTGCCAGTAGTATGGCAGCGGGGACTTCCACAGATACGCAGTATTTT
NA,once,TRBV5-4,TRBJ1-1,CASSLQRNTEAFF,TGTGCCAGCAGCTTGCAGAGGAACACTGAAGCTTTCTTT
NA,NA,TRBV5-4,TRBJ2-7,CASSSSLFGYEQYF,TGTGCCAGCAGCTCCTCCCTCTTTGGGTACGAGCAGTACTTC